Shown below are 27 T cell receptor beta chains from a single sample sequenced in a study of blood T cell repertoires in COVID-19. Generated by immunoSEQ multiplex PCR, the TCRdb table keeps only in-frame clones and is missing some. This sample has under 450,000 clones, with around 88% found just once. Sequenced sample: peripheral blood. Receptors originate from a woman aged 45-65 years with COVID-19, enrolled during active disease.

The genes are TRBV11-2 and TRBJ2-7, with D possibly being TRBD1 (6 bases). With 3 bases removed from V and 2 bases from J, the gap between germline ends came to 11 bases. This CDR3 has 14 residues. The germline V gene encodes CDR1 SGHAT and CDR2 FQNNGV. CDR3 nucleotides: TGTGCCAGCAGCTTTACAGGGACCCCCTACGAGCAGTACTTC. This sequence encodes CASSFTGTPYEQYF.

The rearrangement joins TRBV4-1 to TRBJ2-1; no reliable D call. The ends were cut back, 1 base at V and 0 bases at J, with 7 bases in the middle. This CDR3 has 15 residues. Germline assignment: CDR1 MGHRA and CDR2 YSYEKL. The CDR3 here is CASSQVISSYNEQFF. The CDR3, as DNA: TGCGCCAGCAGCCAAGTAATCAGCTCCTACAATGAGCAGTTCTTC.

The DNA of the CDR3 is TGCGCCAGCGCCACTAGCGGGGGAACCGATGAGCAGTTCTTC. Translation gives CASATSGGTDEQFF. The chain joins TRBV5-1 to TRBJ2-1; 11 bases are a match to TRBD2. The junction had 8 bases not matched to a gene; V was cut back by 7 bases and J by 8 bases. The CDR3 runs to 14 residues. The germline V gene has CDR1 SGHRS and CDR2 YFSETQ.

This rearrangement joins TRBV2 to TRBJ2-7; 9 bases match TRBD1. Germline lookup yields CDR1 SNHLY and CDR2 FYNNEI. This CDR3 is built from 14 residues. CDR3 in DNA: TGTGTCTTCAGCCGGGACAGGGCTTCCTACGAGCAGTACTTC. Translated, it gives CVFSRDRASYEQYF.

This clone was observed once. The chain uses TRBV30 and TRBJ1-4, with D possibly matching TRBD1 (5 bases). Germline V lookup: CDR1 GTSNPN, CDR2 SVGIG (reference sequence). CDR3 length: 13 amino acids. V shed 5 bases and J shed 8 bases, with 15 bases lying between them. The CDR3 reads CAWGGRGGEKLFF. The CDR3 nucleotides read TGTGCCTGGGGGGGGAGGGGCGGCGAAAAACTGTTTTTT.

V usage is TRBV10-1 and J usage is TRBJ1-2, with TRBD1 matching over 7 bases. The V and J ends lost 7 bases and 4 bases, in that order; junction bases with no gene match: 21. Germline CDR1 reads WNHNN; CDR2 reads SYGVQD (reference sequence). This CDR3 spans 18 amino acids. The CDR3, as DNA: TGCGCCAGCATCTCCCTGAGCGCCCGGGACAGAGGATTCTATGGCTACACCTTC. This gives the protein CASISLSARDRGFYGYTF.

This chain uses TRBV12-3 or TRBV12-4 with TRBJ1-2; D perhaps matches TRBD1 (6 bases). The ends were cut back, 5 bases at V and 5 bases at J, with 9 bases in the middle. This CDR3 region has 12 residues. CDR3 sequence (DNA): TGTGCCAGCAGTGCACAGGGTTATGGCTACACCTTC. This translates into CASSAQGYGYTF.

The V call is TRBV12-5, the J call TRBJ2-3, with 9 bases identical to TRBD2. The length of the CDR3 is 17 residues. CDR1 LGHNT and CDR2 FRNRAP come from the germline V gene. V lost 6 bases and J lost 2; bases outside the gene matches: 12. CDR3 sequence reads: CASGLGSIAGDTDTQYF. The CDR3 DNA follows: TGTGCTAGTGGCCTGGGTTCAATAGCGGGGGACACAGATACGCAGTATTTT.

J is TRBJ2-1 and V is TRBV9, with 9 bases identical to TRBD2. J lost 4 bases, V lost 0 bases, and 2 bases had no gene match. CDR1 SGDLS and CDR2 YYNGEE come from the germline V gene. This CDR3 has 15 amino acids. CDR3 sequence: CASSVAAGGYNEQFF. For the CDR3, the DNA is TGTGCCAGCAGCGTAGCAGCGGGGGGTTACAATGAGCAGTTCTTC.

This sequence joins TRBV21-1 and TRBJ1-2; the table calls TRBD1, which could not be checked here. TRBV21-1 represents a pseudogene. The CDR3 extends over 16 amino acids. The chain's CDR3 is CASSNKWLGPSYGYTF. The CDR3 nucleotides read TGTGCCAGCAGCAATAAGTGGTTGGGGCCGTCCTATGGCTACACCTTC.

The rearrangement links TRBV11-3 to TRBJ2-1, with 7 positions matching TRBD2. Trimming removed 1 base from V and 5 bases from J; junction bases left unmatched: 5. Germline assignment: CDR1 SGHNT and CDR2 YENEEA. The CDR3 covers 15 residues. CDR3 protein: CASSLGTSVDNEQFF. For the CDR3, the DNA is TGTGCCAGCAGCTTAGGGACTAGTGTAGACAATGAGCAGTTCTTC.

V and J are TRBV5-8 and TRBJ2-5; D is perhaps TRBD2 (5 bases). The V gene's germline CDR1 is SGHTS and CDR2 YDEGEE. V lost 3 bases, J lost 7 bases, and 13 bases lay in between. This CDR3 has 13 residues. DNA of the CDR3: TGTGCCAGCAGCTCATCAGCGGTCGGGACCCAGTACTTC. Its protein is CASSSSAVGTQYF. Together with reference TRBV5-8 and TRBJ2-5, the CDR3 gives the full variable domain: EAGVTQSPTHLIKTRGQQATLRCSPISGHTSVYWYQQALGLGLQFLLWYDEGEERNRGNFPPRFSGRQFPNYSSELNVNALELEDSALYLCASSSSAVGTQYFGPGTRLLVL.

The chain links TRBV6-5 to TRBJ1-5, with D unresolved. This CDR3 comprises 11 residues. CDR1 is MNHEY and CDR2 is SVGAGI in the germline V gene. V was clipped by 5 bases and J by 3 bases, with 2 bases between them. This chain's CDR3 is CASSLNQPQHF. Here the CDR3 DNA reads TGTGCCAGCAGTCTCAATCAGCCCCAGCATTTT.

This sequence joins TRBV5-4 and TRBJ2-3; 13 bases agree with TRBD2. The CDR3 consists of 17 residues. From germline, CDR1 is SGHNT and CDR2 YYREEE (reference sequence). J lost 6 bases, V lost 4 bases, and 11 bases had no gene match. The CDR3 sequence is CASSHGGTSGVRDTQYF. Written as DNA, the CDR3 is TGTGCCAGCAGCCATGGGGGGACTAGCGGGGTCCGGGATACGCAGTATTTT.

V gene TRBV9 combines with J gene TRBJ1-4, with D maybe TRBD1 (6 bases). The V gene's germline CDR1 is SGDLS and CDR2 YYNGEE. This CDR3 region has 17 residues. The ends were cut back, 3 bases at V and 6 bases at J, with 21 bases in the middle. CDR3 DNA: TGTGCCAGCAGCGCCACTACAGGGTCTTTCATGGATGAAAAACTGTTTTTT. This translates into CASSATTGSFMDEKLFF. The complete variable domain, with remaining parts taken from reference TRBV9 and TRBJ1-4, reads DSGVTQTPKHLITATGQRVTLRCSPRSGDLSVYWYQQSLDQGLQFLIQYYNGEERAKGNILERFSAQQFPDLHSELNLSSLELGDSALYFCASSATTGSFMDEKLFFGSGTQLSVL.

The rearrangement uses TRBV29-1 and TRBJ1-4; a possible D gene is TRBD1 (6 bases). The length of the CDR3 is 13 residues. The V end lost 4 bases, the J end lost 6 bases, and 12 bases lay between the germline ends. Per germline, CDR1 SQVTM and CDR2 ANQGSEA. For the CDR3, the DNA is TGCAGCGTTGGCAACAGGGCGGATGAAAAACTGTTTTTT. Its protein is CSVGNRADEKLFF.

The chain couples TRBV29-1 to TRBJ2-7, with a tentative D call TRBD1 (6 bases). Germline CDR1 reads SQVTM; CDR2 reads ANQGSEA. V lost 3 bases, J lost 5 bases, and 11 bases lay in between. CDR3 length equals 12 residues. The CDR3 here is CSVDQGTDEQYF. CDR3 DNA sequence: TGCAGCGTTGACCAGGGGACGGACGAGCAGTACTTC.

The V gene is TRBV7-9, the J gene TRBJ1-1; TRBD1 matches 7 bases. Germline V gene data show CDR1 as SEHNR and CDR2 as FQNEAQ (reference sequence). The CDR3 totals 13 residues. J was trimmed by 4 bases and V by 4 bases; bases with no gene match: 3. Written as DNA, the CDR3 is TGTGCCAGCAGCTCGCAGGGGGGCACTGAAGCTTTCTTT. This gives the protein CASSSQGGTEAFF. Full variable domain (outside the CDR3, taken from reference TRBV7-9 and TRBJ1-1): DTGVSQNPRHKITKRGQNVTFRCDPISEHNRLYWYRQTLGQGPEFLTYFQNEAQLEKSRLLSDRFSAERPKGSFSTLEIQRTEQGDSAMYLCASSSQGGTEAFFGQGTRLTVV.

This sequence joins TRBV7-6 and TRBJ2-3, with D uncertain. Germline assignment: CDR1 SGHVS and CDR2 FNYEAQ. Trimming cost V 2 bases and J 4 bases, with 10 bases left between them. The CDR3 has 14 residues. CDR3 DNA sequence: TGTGCCAGCAGCTTAAAACACCCCCCAGATACGCAGTATTTT. It translates to CASSLKHPPDTQYF.

This rearrangement joins TRBV6-5 to TRBJ1-1; TRBD1 is a possible D gene (5 bases). The CDR3 is made up of 14 amino acids. The V gene lost 2 bases and the J gene lost 4 bases, with 11 bases spanning the gap. Germline CDR1 MNHEY, CDR2 SVGAGI. The CDR3 loop reads CASSYAGLGTEAFF. The DNA of the CDR3 is TGTGCCAGCAGTTACGCGGGGCTAGGCACTGAAGCTTTCTTT.

This chain uses TRBV7-3 with TRBJ2-1; 8 bases agree with TRBD2. The CDR3 sequence is 16 residues long. Trimming at V came to 5 bases and at J to 0 bases, leaving 6 bases not matched to a gene. CDR1 is SGHTA and CDR2 is FQGTGA in the germline V gene. The DNA for the CDR3 is TGTGCCAGCAGCCTATCGGGGGGGAGCTCCTACAATGAGCAGTTCTTC. Amino acids: CASSLSGGSSYNEQFF. Supplemented by reference TRBV7-3 and TRBJ2-1, the full variable domain reads GAGVSQTPSNKVTEKGKYVELRCDPISGHTALYWYRQSLGQGPEFLIYFQGTGAADDSGLPNDRFFAVRPEGSVSTLKIQRTERGDSAVYLCASSLSGGSSYNEQFFGPGTRLTVL.

The J gene is TRBJ1-1, the V gene TRBV5-1; no clear D gene. Germline CDR1 is SGHRS and CDR2 is YFSETQ. Trimming left V 0 bases short and J 1 base short, with 10 bases between. The CDR3 spans 15 residues. The CDR3 nucleotides are TGCGCCAGCAGCTTGGTCGGTCACGAGAACACTGAAGCTTTCTTT. It specifies CASSLVGHENTEAFF. The variable domain in full, with the rest retrieved from reference TRBV5-1 and TRBJ1-1, is KAGVTQTPRYLIKTRGQQVTLSCSPISGHRSVSWYQQTPGQGLQFLFEYFSETQRNKGNFPGRFSGRQFSNSRSEMNVSTLELGDSALYLCASSLVGHENTEAFFGQGTRLTVV.

The chain has TRBV12-3 or TRBV12-4 and TRBJ1-1; 9 nucleotides line up with TRBD1. The V gene end was trimmed by 1 base and the J gene end by 11 bases; junction bases not matched to a gene: 5. CDR3 length: 13 residues. The CDR3 loop is CASSLGQGDLAFF. CDR3 DNA sequence: TGTGCCAGCAGTTTAGGACAGGGGGACCTGGCTTTCTTT.

The chain couples TRBV3-1 (or the pseudogene TRBV3-2) to TRBJ2-5; D possibly corresponds to TRBD1 (5 bases). Germline loops: CDR1 LGHDT, CDR2 YNNKEL (reference sequence). The V and J ends lost 1 base and 2 bases respectively, with 8 bases between them. The CDR3 spans 14 residues. The CDR3 here is CASSQVQAQETQYF. Written as DNA, the CDR3 is TGTGCCAGCAGCCAAGTACAGGCACAAGAGACCCAGTACTTC.

This clone was counted a single time. The J gene is TRBJ1-6, the V gene TRBV30; 7 bases match TRBD1. The CDR3 length is 13 residues. Trimming took 4 bases from V and 9 from J; bases not matched to a gene: 6. Germline CDR1 GTSNPN, CDR2 SVGIG (reference sequence). The CDR3 is CAWNRGFRSPLHF. In DNA form, the CDR3 reads TGTGCCTGGAACAGGGGTTTTCGTTCACCCCTCCACTTT.

This clone was seen more than once but under ten times. The chain has TRBV10-1 and TRBJ2-7; possibly TRBD1 for D (6 bases). The CDR3 runs to 14 residues. V lost 5 bases and J 3 bases, leaving 14 bases between the germline ends. From germline, CDR1 is WNHNN and CDR2 SYGVQD (reference sequence). The CDR3 spells CASSQAQGVYEQYF. The DNA for the CDR3 is TGCGCCAGCAGTCAGGCACAGGGAGTCTACGAGCAGTACTTC.

On this clone: At one of its ends the junction is not consistent with the germline gene, which may arise from a read error. The chain has TRBV7-2 and TRBJ1-6, with 9 bases lining up with TRBD1. CDR1 is SGHTA, CDR2 FQGNSA, per germline. The CDR3 length is 17 residues. CDR3 in amino acids: CASRLGLRDREDSPLHF. As DNA, the CDR3 is TGTGCCAGCAGATTAGGGTTAAGGGACAGGGAGGATTCACCCCTCCACTTT.